This TCR beta chain was retrieved from a study of blood T cell repertoires in COVID-19. The wider study: The United States, Italy and Spain provided the acute and convalescent COVID-19 samples. From T cells, B-cell-depleted T cells, or PBMCs came the material, which was cDNA or gDNA.

This CDR3 is 15 amino acids long. Trimming took off 3 bases at V and 4 bases at J, with 14 bases between the two ends. The V gene's germline CDR1 is KGHDR and CDR2 SFDVKD. This clone has only a few counts. Original handling: Reference gene primer amplification gave nucleated cell count estimates. The protocol was immunoSEQ multiplex PCR, while the TCRdb copy is restricted to in-frame clones and leaves out a portion. For V, J and clone size, that table is used; D and trimming come from the DNA. The sample holds about 100,000 clones, less than 75% seen once. The sequence was obtained from a middle-aged woman with acute or convalescent COVID-19. The material sequenced was peripheral blood. J is TRBJ1-2 and V is TRBV24-1; D gene uncertain. CDR3 coding DNA: TGTGCCACCAGTGATAGGTCCAATCGGGGCTATGGCTACACCTTC. Encoded protein: CATSDRSNRGYGYTF.